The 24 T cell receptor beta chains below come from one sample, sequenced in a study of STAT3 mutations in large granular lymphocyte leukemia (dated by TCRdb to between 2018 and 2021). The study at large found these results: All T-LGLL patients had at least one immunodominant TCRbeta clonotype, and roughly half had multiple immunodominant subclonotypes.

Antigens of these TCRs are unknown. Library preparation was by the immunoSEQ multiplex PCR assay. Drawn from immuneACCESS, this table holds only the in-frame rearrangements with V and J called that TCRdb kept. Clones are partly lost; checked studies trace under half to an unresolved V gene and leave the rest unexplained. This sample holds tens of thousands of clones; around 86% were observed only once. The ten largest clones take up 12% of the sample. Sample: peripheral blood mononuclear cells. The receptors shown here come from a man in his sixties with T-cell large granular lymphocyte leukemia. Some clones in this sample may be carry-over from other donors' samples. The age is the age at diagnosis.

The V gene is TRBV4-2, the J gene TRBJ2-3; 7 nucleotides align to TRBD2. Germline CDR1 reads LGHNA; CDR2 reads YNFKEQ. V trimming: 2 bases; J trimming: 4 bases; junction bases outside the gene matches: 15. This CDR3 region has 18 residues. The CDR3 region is CASSQREVGGSEADTQYF. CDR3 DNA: TGTGCCAGCAGCCAAAGGGAGGTCGGCGGGAGTGAGGCAGATACGCAGTATTTT.

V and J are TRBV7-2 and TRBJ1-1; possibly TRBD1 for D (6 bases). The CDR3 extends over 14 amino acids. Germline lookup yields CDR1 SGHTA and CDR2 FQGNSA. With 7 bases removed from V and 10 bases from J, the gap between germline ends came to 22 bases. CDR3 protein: CASNVLQGVMGAFF. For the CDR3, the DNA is TGTGCCAGCAACGTTCTACAGGGCGTGATGGGAGCTTTCTTT.

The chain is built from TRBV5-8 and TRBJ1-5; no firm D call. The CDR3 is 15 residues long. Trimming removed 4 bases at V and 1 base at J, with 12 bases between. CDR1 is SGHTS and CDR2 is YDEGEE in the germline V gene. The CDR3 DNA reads TGTGCCAGCAGCGCGGCGTTTAGGAGCAATCAGCCCCAGCATTTT. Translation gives CASSAAFRSNQPQHF.

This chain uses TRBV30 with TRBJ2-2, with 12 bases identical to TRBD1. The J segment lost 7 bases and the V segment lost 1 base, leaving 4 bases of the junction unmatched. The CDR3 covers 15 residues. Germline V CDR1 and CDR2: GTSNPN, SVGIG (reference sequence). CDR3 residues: CAWSEGQGAVGELFF. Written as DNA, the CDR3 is TGTGCCTGGAGTGAGGGACAGGGGGCGGTCGGGGAGCTGTTTTTT.

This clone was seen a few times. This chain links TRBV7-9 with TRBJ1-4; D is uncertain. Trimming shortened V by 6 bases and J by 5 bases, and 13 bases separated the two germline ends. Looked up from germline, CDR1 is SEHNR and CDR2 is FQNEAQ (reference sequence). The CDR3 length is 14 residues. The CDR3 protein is CASSYVYSNEKLFF. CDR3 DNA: TGTGCCAGCAGTTACGTGTACAGCAATGAAAAACTGTTTTTT.

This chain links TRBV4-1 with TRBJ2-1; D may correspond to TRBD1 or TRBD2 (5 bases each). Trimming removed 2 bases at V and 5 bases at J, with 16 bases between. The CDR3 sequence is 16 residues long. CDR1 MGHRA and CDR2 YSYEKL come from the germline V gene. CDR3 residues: CASSQRGDPADNEQFF. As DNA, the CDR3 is TGCGCCAGCAGCCAAAGAGGGGACCCCGCGGACAATGAGCAGTTCTTC.

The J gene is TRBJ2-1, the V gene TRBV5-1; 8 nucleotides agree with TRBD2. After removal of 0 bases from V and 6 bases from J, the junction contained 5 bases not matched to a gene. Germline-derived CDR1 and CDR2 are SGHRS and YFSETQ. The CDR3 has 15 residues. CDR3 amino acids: CASSLAGGNRNEQFF. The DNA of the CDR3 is TGCGCCAGCAGCTTGGCGGGAGGGAATCGCAATGAGCAGTTCTTC.

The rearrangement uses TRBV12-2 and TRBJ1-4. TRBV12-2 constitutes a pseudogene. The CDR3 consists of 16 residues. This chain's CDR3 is CASRLPPADDNEKLFF. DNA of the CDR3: TGTGCAAGTCGCTTACCCCCTGCCGACGATAATGAAAAACTGTTTTTT.

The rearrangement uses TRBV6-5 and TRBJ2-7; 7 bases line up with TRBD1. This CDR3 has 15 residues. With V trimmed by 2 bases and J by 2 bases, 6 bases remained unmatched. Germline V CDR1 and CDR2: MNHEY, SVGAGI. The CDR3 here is CASSYPDRAAYEQYF. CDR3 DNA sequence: TGTGCCAGCAGTTACCCCGACAGGGCCGCCTACGAGCAGTACTTC.

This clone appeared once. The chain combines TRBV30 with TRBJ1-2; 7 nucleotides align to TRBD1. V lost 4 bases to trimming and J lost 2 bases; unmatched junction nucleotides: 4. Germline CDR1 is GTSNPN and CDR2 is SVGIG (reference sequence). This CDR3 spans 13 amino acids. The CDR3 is CAWTKTGNYGYTF. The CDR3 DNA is TGTGCCTGGACGAAGACAGGGAACTATGGCTACACCTTC.

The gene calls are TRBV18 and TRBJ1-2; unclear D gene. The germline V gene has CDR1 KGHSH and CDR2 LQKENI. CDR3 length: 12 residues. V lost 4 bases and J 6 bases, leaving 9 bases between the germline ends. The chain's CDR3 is CASSQGLDGYTF. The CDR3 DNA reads TGTGCCAGCTCACAGGGTCTCGATGGCTACACCTTC.

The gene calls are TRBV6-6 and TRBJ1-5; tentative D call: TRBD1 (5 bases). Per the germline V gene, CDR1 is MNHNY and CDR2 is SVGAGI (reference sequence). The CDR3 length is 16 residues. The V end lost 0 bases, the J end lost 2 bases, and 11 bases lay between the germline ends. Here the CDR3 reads CASSYSVGGGNQPQHF. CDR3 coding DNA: TGTGCCAGCAGTTACTCGGTCGGGGGTGGCAATCAGCCCCAGCATTTT.

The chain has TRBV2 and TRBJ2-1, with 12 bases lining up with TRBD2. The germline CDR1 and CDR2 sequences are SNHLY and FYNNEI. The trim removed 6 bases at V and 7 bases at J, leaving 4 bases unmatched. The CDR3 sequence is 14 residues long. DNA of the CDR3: TGTGCCAGCAGCCGGACTAGCGGGATAAATGAGCAGTTCTTC. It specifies CASSRTSGINEQFF. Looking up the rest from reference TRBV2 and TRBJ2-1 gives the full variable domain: EPEVTQTPSHQVTQMGQEVILRCVPISNHLYFYWYRQILGQKVEFLVSFYNNEISEKSEIFDDQFSVERPDGSNFTLKIRSTKLEDSAMYFCASSRTSGINEQFFGPGTRLTVL.

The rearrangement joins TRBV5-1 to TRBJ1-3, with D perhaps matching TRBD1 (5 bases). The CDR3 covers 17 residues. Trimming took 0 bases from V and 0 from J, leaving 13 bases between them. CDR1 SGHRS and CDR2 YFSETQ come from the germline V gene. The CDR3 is CASSLGIDSLSGNTIYF. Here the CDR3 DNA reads TGCGCCAGCAGCTTGGGGATCGACAGCCTCTCTGGAAACACCATATATTTT. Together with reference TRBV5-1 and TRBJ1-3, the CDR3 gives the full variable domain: KAGVTQTPRYLIKTRGQQVTLSCSPISGHRSVSWYQQTPGQGLQFLFEYFSETQRNKGNFPGRFSGRQFSNSRSEMNVSTLELGDSALYLCASSLGIDSLSGNTIYFGEGSWLTVV.

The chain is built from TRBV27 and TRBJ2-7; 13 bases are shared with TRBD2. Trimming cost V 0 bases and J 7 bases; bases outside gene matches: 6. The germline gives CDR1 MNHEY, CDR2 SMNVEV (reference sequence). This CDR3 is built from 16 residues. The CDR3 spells CASSLSQGLAGKEQYF. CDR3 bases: TGTGCCAGCAGTTTATCCCAGGGACTAGCGGGAAAGGAGCAGTACTTC.

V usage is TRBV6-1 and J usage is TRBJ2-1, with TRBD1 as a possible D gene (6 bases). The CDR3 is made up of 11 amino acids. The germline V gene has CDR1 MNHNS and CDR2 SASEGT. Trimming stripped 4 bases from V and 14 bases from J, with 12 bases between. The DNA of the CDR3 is TGTGCCAGCAGTGGAGGGGGTGGAAAGTTCTTC. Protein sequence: CASSGGGGKFF.

The CDR3 sequence is CASSQTTEAGSGYTF. The CDR3 bases are TGCGCCAGCAGCCAAACCACTGAAGCGGGGTCGGGCTACACCTTC. The rearrangement uses TRBV4-1 and TRBJ1-2; D is unclear. CDR1 is MGHRA, CDR2 YSYEKL, per germline. The CDR3 extends over 15 amino acids. Deletions cut 2 bases from V and 8 bases from J, with 18 bases between.

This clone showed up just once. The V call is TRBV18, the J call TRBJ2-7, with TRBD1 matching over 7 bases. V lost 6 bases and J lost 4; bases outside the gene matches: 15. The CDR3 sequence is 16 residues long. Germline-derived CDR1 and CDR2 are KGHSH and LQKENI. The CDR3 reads CASSGKGAGRLYEQYF. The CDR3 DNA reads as TGTGCCAGCTCGGGTAAGGGGGCGGGTAGGCTTTACGAGCAGTACTTC.

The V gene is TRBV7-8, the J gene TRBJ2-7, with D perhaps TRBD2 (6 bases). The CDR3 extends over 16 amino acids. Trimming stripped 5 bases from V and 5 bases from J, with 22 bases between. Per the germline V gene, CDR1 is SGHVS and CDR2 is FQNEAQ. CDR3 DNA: TGTGCCAGCAGCCCGGGACTGGGAGTAGCTATCGACGAGCAGTACTTC. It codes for CASSPGLGVAIDEQYF.

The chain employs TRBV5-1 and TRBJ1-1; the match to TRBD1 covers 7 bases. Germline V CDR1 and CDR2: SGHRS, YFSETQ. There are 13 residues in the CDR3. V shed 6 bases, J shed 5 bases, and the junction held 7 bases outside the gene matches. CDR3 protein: CASTRQGGTEAFF. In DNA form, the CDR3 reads TGCGCCAGCACAAGACAGGGAGGGACTGAAGCTTTCTTT. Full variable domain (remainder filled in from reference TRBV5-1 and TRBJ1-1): KAGVTQTPRYLIKTRGQQVTLSCSPISGHRSVSWYQQTPGQGLQFLFEYFSETQRNKGNFPGRFSGRQFSNSRSEMNVSTLELGDSALYLCASTRQGGTEAFFGQGTRLTVV.

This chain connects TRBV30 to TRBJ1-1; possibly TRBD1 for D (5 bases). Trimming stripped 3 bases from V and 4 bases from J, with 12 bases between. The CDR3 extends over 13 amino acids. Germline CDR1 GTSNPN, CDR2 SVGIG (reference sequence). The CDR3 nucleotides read TGTGCCTGGAGCCCAACAGGAGCCACTGAAGCTTTCTTT. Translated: CAWSPTGATEAFF.

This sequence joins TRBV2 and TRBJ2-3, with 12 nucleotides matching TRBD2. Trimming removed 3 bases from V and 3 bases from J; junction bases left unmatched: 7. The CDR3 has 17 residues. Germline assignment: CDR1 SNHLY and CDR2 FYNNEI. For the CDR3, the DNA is TGTGCCAGCAGTGATTGGCCTAGCGGGAGGGATACAGATACGCAGTATTTT. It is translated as CASSDWPSGRDTDTQYF.

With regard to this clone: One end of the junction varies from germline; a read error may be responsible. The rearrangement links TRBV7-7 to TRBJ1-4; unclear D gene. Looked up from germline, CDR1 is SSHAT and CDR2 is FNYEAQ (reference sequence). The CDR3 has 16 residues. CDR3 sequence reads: CASSAILGWTNEKLFF. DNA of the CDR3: TGTGCTAGCAGCGCCATATTGGGGTGGACTAATGAAAAACTGTTTTTT.

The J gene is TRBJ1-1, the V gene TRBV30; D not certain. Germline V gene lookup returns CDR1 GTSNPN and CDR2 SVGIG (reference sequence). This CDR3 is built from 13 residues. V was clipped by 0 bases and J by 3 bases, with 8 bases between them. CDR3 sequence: CAWSVRGDTEAFF. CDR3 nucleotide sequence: TGTGCCTGGAGTGTAAGAGGAGACACTGAAGCTTTCTTT.